These 14 T cell receptor beta chains originate from one sample sequenced in a study of blood T cell repertoires in COVID-19. Generated by immunoSEQ multiplex PCR, the TCRdb table keeps only in-frame clones and is missing some. The sample has 270,000 or so clones; just under 90% are singletons. The source material was PBMCs or T cells enriched from blood (not recorded which). The receptors derive from a young woman with acute COVID-19.

The genes are TRBV2 and TRBJ1-5; D gene ambiguous. This CDR3 is built from 15 residues. Trimming took 8 bases from V and 4 from J, leaving 18 bases between them. Germline V gene data show CDR1 as SNHLY and CDR2 as FYNNEI. The CDR3 region is CASVAQTNRNQPQHF. CDR3 sequence (DNA): TGTGCCAGCGTAGCCCAGACGAATCGGAATCAGCCCCAGCATTTT.

The chain recombines TRBV2 with TRBJ2-5; D is perhaps TRBD1 (6 bases). This CDR3 contains 13 residues. Trimming cost V 10 bases and J 0 bases, with 12 bases left between them. Germline V gene lookup returns CDR1 SNHLY and CDR2 FYNNEI. The CDR3 here is CAMKRDNQETQYF. CDR3 bases: TGTGCCATGAAAAGGGACAACCAAGAGACCCAGTACTTC.

The chain couples TRBV30 to TRBJ1-1; D call uncertain. Germline CDR1 is GTSNPN and CDR2 is SVGIG (reference sequence). Trimming removed 0 bases at V and 2 bases at J, with 10 bases between. The CDR3 covers 14 residues. The CDR3 loop reads CAWSVSDYNTEAFF. The CDR3 DNA reads as TGTGCCTGGAGTGTTTCAGATTATAACACTGAAGCTTTCTTT.

The genes are TRBV4-1 and TRBJ1-1; no clear D gene. The CDR3 loop spans 12 amino acids. Germline V lookup: CDR1 MGHRA, CDR2 YSYEKL. Between the trimmed V and J ends, which lost 0 bases and 10 bases, there was a span of 9 bases. The CDR3 sequence is CASSQDLVAAFF. The DNA for the CDR3 is TGCGCCAGCAGCCAAGATTTAGTTGCAGCTTTCTTT.

V usage is TRBV4-2 and J usage is TRBJ2-3; D gene unclear. This CDR3 spans 14 amino acids. The germline V and J ends were trimmed by 1 base and 1 base, with 6 bases remaining between them. Per germline, CDR1 LGHNA and CDR2 YNFKEQ. CDR3 sequence (DNA): TGTGCCAGCAGCCAAGGCGCCGGCACAGATACGCAGTATTTT. The encoded protein is CASSQGAGTDTQYF.

V is TRBV27 and J is TRBJ1-1; D call uncertain. This CDR3 comprises 14 residues. Trimming removed 5 bases at V and 4 bases at J, with 14 bases between. CDR1 and CDR2 (germline): MNHEY, SMNVEV (reference sequence). The DNA for the CDR3 is TGTGCCAGCAGTCGGGCATCCGCGGGCACTGAAGCTTTCTTT. Translation: CASSRASAGTEAFF.

The chain has TRBV9 and TRBJ2-2; TRBD2 might be the D (6 bases). V shed 3 bases and J shed 5 bases, with 8 bases lying between them. Germline CDR1 is SGDLS and CDR2 is YYNGEE. The length of the CDR3 is 13 residues. The chain's CDR3 is CASSEEGTGELFF. CDR3 DNA: TGTGCCAGCAGCGAGGAGGGTACCGGGGAGCTGTTTTTT.

The rearrangement links TRBV4-1 to TRBJ2-7; perhaps TRBD2 as D (6 bases). V lost 0 bases and J 5 bases, leaving 17 bases between the germline ends. Germline V lookup: CDR1 MGHRA, CDR2 YSYEKL. The CDR3 contains 16 residues. CDR3 protein: CASSQEGPGVADEQYF. The CDR3 nucleotides read TGCGCCAGCAGCCAAGAAGGCCCCGGGGTAGCGGACGAGCAGTACTTC.

The chain carries TRBV29-1 and TRBJ2-1, with TRBD2 as a possible D gene (6 bases). Per the germline V gene, CDR1 is SQVTM and CDR2 is ANQGSEA. The germline V and J ends were trimmed by 6 bases and 3 bases, with 18 bases remaining between them. The CDR3 covers 15 residues. CDR3 DNA sequence: TGCAGCGTGCCGCGGGGCCTGGGCCTCTACAATGAGCAGTTCTTC. Translating it yields CSVPRGLGLYNEQFF.

The chain recombines TRBV28 with TRBJ2-5, with 7 bases aligning to TRBD1. Germline loops: CDR1 MDHEN, CDR2 SYDVKM. With 8 bases clipped from V and 1 base from J, the junction kept 13 bases outside the gene matches. This CDR3 has 16 amino acids. CDR3 coding DNA: TGTGCCAGCCAACCCCTCCGTGGACAGGCCCAAGAGACCCAGTACTTC. It encodes CASQPLRGQAQETQYF.

The V gene is TRBV28, the J gene TRBJ1-2; D is possibly TRBD1 (6 bases). CDR1 and CDR2 (germline): MDHEN, SYDVKM. V gave up 3 bases and J gave up 4 bases, with 18 bases separating them. The CDR3 consists of 16 residues. The CDR3 sequence is CASSFGGQLLLYGYTF. CDR3 in DNA: TGTGCCAGCAGTTTCGGCGGACAGCTACTCCTCTATGGCTACACCTTC.

The gene calls are TRBV28 and TRBJ1-5; D gene uncertain. There are 13 residues in the CDR3. With 6 bases removed from V and 2 bases from J, the gap between germline ends came to 8 bases. Germline assignment: CDR1 MDHEN and CDR2 SYDVKM. This CDR3 reads CASSPPGNQPQHF. CDR3 nucleotide sequence: TGTGCCAGCAGCCCCCCAGGCAATCAGCCCCAGCATTTT.

This chain uses TRBV4-2 with TRBJ1-5; the match to TRBD1 covers 9 bases. Germline V CDR1 and CDR2: LGHNA, YNFKEQ. The CDR3 extends over 18 amino acids. The V and J ends lost 3 bases and 4 bases, in that order; junction bases with no gene match: 13. The CDR3 DNA reads TGTGCCAGCAGCCAGGTTAGAGCGGGACAGGGCGGAAATCAGCCCCAGCATTTT. This encodes CASSQVRAGQGGNQPQHF.

The J gene is TRBJ2-6, the V gene TRBV10-3, with 10 bases lining up with TRBD1. The CDR3 has 15 amino acids. Germline trimming cut 6 bases from V and 11 bases from J; bases unmatched to any gene: 10. CDR1 and CDR2 (germline): ENHRY, SYGVKD. DNA of the CDR3: TGTGCCATCAGGAGACAGGGGGCGCCCATGGACGTCCTGACTTTC. This codes for CAIRRQGAPMDVLTF.